The 4 T cell receptor beta chains in this list originate from one sample, sequenced in a study of CD8 T cells in ankylosing spondylitis. TCRdb reprocessed the 5' RACE reads via MiXCR and lists one record per CDR3 protein. Of 30,000 to 35,000 distinct CDR3 sequences listed, about 31% are singletons. Sequences were obtained from synovial fluid, either unsorted or a sorted T cell fraction (not recorded which). The receptors derive from a male donor with ankylosing spondylitis.

In its sample, this clonotype ranks as medium-sized (0.01 to 0.1%). The genes are TRBV7-9 and TRBJ1-1; a possible D gene is TRBD1 (5 bases). The CDR3 spans 12 residues. CDR1 is SEHNR, CDR2 FQNEAQ, per germline (reference sequence). Between the trimmed V and J ends, which lost 3 bases and 7 bases, there was a span of 9 bases. The chain's CDR3 is CASSFGTDEAFF. CDR3 coding DNA: TGTGCCAGCAGCTTCGGGACGGATGAAGCTTTCTTT.

This clonotype has only a few counts. The chain combines TRBV3-1 with TRBJ2-1, with no clear D. V lost 2 bases to trimming and J lost 0 bases, with 14 bases between them. The CDR3 covers 17 residues. The germline gives CDR1 LGHDT, CDR2 YNNKEL (reference sequence). CDR3 bases: TGTGCCAGCAGCCAATTTCCAGCGCGGAGCTCCTACAATGAGCAGTTCTTC. The encoded protein is CASSQFPARSSYNEQFF.

V usage is TRBV24-1 and J usage is TRBJ1-2; D not resolved. The CDR3 length is 12 residues. Germline values: CDR1 KGHDR, CDR2 SFDVKD. The V end was cut by 3 bases, the J end by 8 bases, with 9 bases between. CDR3 in amino acids: CATSDGPWGYTF. CDR3 bases: TGTGCCACCAGTGATGGCCCCTGGGGCTACACCTTC.

This clonotype is medium-sized within its sample. The chain combines TRBV13 with TRBJ2-1; D unclear. Germline lookup yields CDR1 PRHDT and CDR2 FYEKMQ (reference sequence). The V and J ends lost 1 base and 5 bases respectively, with 12 bases between them. This CDR3 spans 15 amino acids. CDR3: CASSLEGSKNNEQFF. CDR3 DNA sequence: TGTGCCAGCAGCTTAGAAGGGTCGAAGAACAATGAGCAGTTCTTC.